This T cell receptor beta chain was profiled in a study of T cell repertoires in cytomegalovirus infection. Study in general: Public TCR beta signatures were indicative of both CMV infection and a matching HLA type. Whole-study results and caveats: CMV-specific TCR beta clonotypes restricted by HLA-C dominated the ex vivo response.

To note about this clonotype: No antigen is known for it.

Trimming removed 4 bases at V and 4 bases at J, with 8 bases between. Germline CDR1 and CDR2: LNHNV and YYDKDF (reference sequence). The CDR3 extends over 13 amino acids. Each CDR3 protein gets one entry after TCRdb re-called the reads with MiXCR. The sample carries 500,000 or so distinct CDR3 sequences, about 17% recorded once. This TCR derives from a human donor in good health (CMV status not recorded). Some clones in this sample may be carry-over from other donors' samples. What was sequenced was CD8+ T cells from PBMCs. The genes are TRBV15 and TRBJ1-5; D is perhaps TRBD1 (5 bases). For the CDR3, the DNA is TGTGCCACCAGCACAAGACAGAATCAGCCCCAGCATTTT. Amino acid sequence: CATSTRQNQPQHF.